Described below is a single T cell receptor beta chain sequence and its context. This entry comes from a study of blood T cell repertoires in COVID-19. The protocol was immunoSEQ multiplex PCR, while the TCRdb copy is restricted to in-frame clones and leaves out a portion. The sample lists about 88,000 clones; 90% were seen once. V lost 6 bases to trimming and J lost 2 bases; unmatched junction nucleotides: 6. The germline CDR1 and CDR2 sequences are MDHEN and SYDVKM. The length of the CDR3 is 14 residues. The V and J genes are TRBV28 and TRBJ2-7; 8 nucleotides align to TRBD1. The receptor's source is a man between 18 and 29 years old with COVID-19, enrolled during active disease. The sample taken for sequencing was peripheral blood. The CDR3 here is CASSRDRMAYEQYF. The CDR3 DNA sequence: TGTGCCAGCAGCCGGGACAGGATGGCCTACGAGCAGTACTTC.